The 27 T cell receptor beta chains below come from one sample, sequenced in a study of T cell changes during pregnancy in multiple sclerosis. Here immunoSEQ multiplex PCR was the method, and the copy in TCRdb shows in-frame clones only, minus some. In the table there are about 38,000 clones, more than 75% of which are singletons. Sequencing used CD8+ T cells from peripheral blood mononuclear cells, obtained in the third trimester of pregnancy. These receptors came from a female donor with multiple sclerosis, enrolled in a pregnancy study.

The chain joins TRBV6-1 to TRBJ1-2; D remains ambiguous. The length of the CDR3 is 14 residues. Germline CDR1 reads MNHNS; CDR2 reads SASEGT. V was trimmed by 7 bases and J by 4 bases, leaving 16 bases between them. The CDR3 reads CASTAKREGYGYTF. For the CDR3, the DNA is TGTGCCAGCACCGCAAAGCGGGAGGGCTATGGCTACACCTTC.

This clone showed up just a few times. This chain links TRBV5-1 with TRBJ2-1, with D maybe TRBD1 (6 bases). This CDR3 spans 16 amino acids. V was trimmed by 0 bases and J by 3 bases, leaving 13 bases between them. CDR1 SGHRS and CDR2 YFSETQ come from the germline V gene. CDR3 protein: CASSLGRGIVYNEQFF. CDR3 nucleotides: TGCGCCAGCAGCTTGGGAAGGGGGATCGTCTACAATGAGCAGTTCTTC.

The chain has TRBV19 and TRBJ1-2; TRBD1 matches 9 bases. The trim removed 5 bases at V and 4 bases at J, leaving 2 bases unmatched. The CDR3 extends over 13 amino acids. Germline lookup yields CDR1 LNHDA and CDR2 SQIVND (reference sequence). CDR3 nucleotide sequence: TGTGCCAGTAGTGTGGACAGGGGCTATGGCTACACCTTC. Its protein product is CASSVDRGYGYTF.

V is TRBV7-9 and J is TRBJ2-2; TRBD2 is a possible D gene (6 bases). V lost 1 base and J 0 bases, leaving 12 bases between the germline ends. The CDR3 runs 17 residues. Germline V gene lookup returns CDR1 SEHNR and CDR2 FQNEAQ (reference sequence). The CDR3 spells CASSLGLGLANTGELFF. For the CDR3, the DNA is TGTGCCAGCAGCTTAGGATTGGGACTGGCGAACACCGGGGAGCTGTTTTTT.

The CDR3 loop reads CASSTPEANTIYF. CDR3 DNA sequence: TGTGCCAGCAGCACCCCGGAGGCAAACACCATATATTTT. V and J are TRBV9 and TRBJ1-3; D is uncertain. Trimming cost V 4 bases and J 6 bases, with 11 bases left between them. Per the germline V gene, CDR1 is SGDLS and CDR2 is YYNGEE. This CDR3 has 13 amino acids.

The chain is built from TRBV7-3 and TRBJ2-3, with 10 bases lining up with TRBD1. Per germline, CDR1 SGHTA and CDR2 FQGTGA. The CDR3 consists of 16 residues. V shed 3 bases, J shed 0 bases, and the junction held 3 bases outside the gene matches. The CDR3 spells CASSLGTGASTDTQYF. DNA for the CDR3: TGTGCCAGCAGCTTGGGGACAGGGGCTAGCACAGATACGCAGTATTTT.

V and J are TRBV9 and TRBJ2-3; 9 bases are a match to TRBD1. The CDR3 contains 13 residues. Germline loops: CDR1 SGDLS, CDR2 YYNGEE. V was pared by 5 bases and J by 6 bases, with 4 bases of the junction left unmatched. CDR3 sequence reads: CASRPQGADTQYF. The CDR3, as DNA: TGTGCCAGCAGGCCACAGGGGGCGGATACGCAGTATTTT.

This chain connects TRBV7-3 to TRBJ2-1; 9 bases match TRBD2. Germline trimming cut 5 bases from V and 1 base from J; bases unmatched to any gene: 6. The CDR3 sequence is 16 residues long. From germline, CDR1 is SGHTA and CDR2 FQGTGA. As DNA, the CDR3 is TGTGCCAGCAGCCCTCTAGCGGGGTTGTCCTACAATGAGCAGTTCTTC. Protein sequence: CASSPLAGLSYNEQFF.

The V call is TRBV11-2, the J call TRBJ2-1; TRBD2 is a possible D gene (6 bases). This CDR3 contains 15 residues. The V gene's germline CDR1 is SGHAT and CDR2 FQNNGV. Between the trimmed V and J ends, which lost 2 bases and 7 bases, there was a span of 15 bases. The CDR3 loop reads CASSLLAVSWNEQFF. DNA for the CDR3: TGTGCCAGCAGCTTATTAGCGGTGAGTTGGAATGAGCAGTTCTTC.

This chain joins TRBV4-2 and TRBJ2-5; D may be TRBD2 (6 bases). CDR1 LGHNA and CDR2 YNFKEQ come from the germline V gene. V was trimmed by 0 bases and J by 4 bases, leaving 9 bases between them. The CDR3 is 14 amino acids. The CDR3 bases are TGTGCCAGCAGCCAAGATTCGGGGGTAGAGACCCAGTACTTC. Residues: CASSQDSGVETQYF.

The chain carries TRBV29-1 and TRBJ1-4; tentatively, D is TRBD1 (5 bases). V was clipped by 7 bases and J by 14 bases, with 17 bases between them. The CDR3 runs to 11 residues. Per the germline V gene, CDR1 is SQVTM and CDR2 is ANQGSEA. The CDR3 sequence: CSGITGTLLFF. CDR3 bases: TGCAGCGGAATTACAGGTACCCTCCTGTTTTTT.

The V call is TRBV5-1, the J call TRBJ1-1; 7 bases map to TRBD1. Per germline, CDR1 SGHRS and CDR2 YFSETQ. V was pared by 1 base and J by 1 base, with 4 bases of the junction left unmatched. The CDR3 length is 15 residues. The chain's CDR3 is CASSLTGEWNTEAFF. The CDR3 region has the DNA TGCGCCAGCAGCTTGACAGGGGAATGGAACACTGAAGCTTTCTTT.

The chain recombines TRBV7-9 with TRBJ1-1; D is perhaps TRBD1 (5 bases). The CDR3 runs to 16 residues. Germline loops: CDR1 SEHNR, CDR2 FQNEAQ (reference sequence). Trimming cost V 3 bases and J 2 bases, with 16 bases left between them. CDR3: CASSFVGLGENTEAFF. CDR3 bases: TGTGCCAGCAGCTTCGTGGGGCTGGGTGAAAACACTGAAGCTTTCTTT. Looking up the rest from reference TRBV7-9 and TRBJ1-1 gives the full variable domain: DTGVSQNPRHKITKRGQNVTFRCDPISEHNRLYWYRQTLGQGPEFLTYFQNEAQLEKSRLLSDRFSAERPKGSFSTLEIQRTEQGDSAMYLCASSFVGLGENTEAFFGQGTRLTVV.

This rearrangement joins TRBV6-5 to TRBJ1-1; D is possibly TRBD1 (5 bases). The CDR3 loop spans 15 amino acids. Germline CDR1 is MNHEY and CDR2 is SVGAGI. V lost 2 bases to trimming and J lost 1 base, with 11 bases between them. CDR3 sequence reads: CASSYGWQGNTEAFF. The CDR3 DNA is TGTGCCAGCAGTTACGGGTGGCAGGGGAACACTGAAGCTTTCTTT.

This clone has just a few counts. The chain is built from TRBV19 and TRBJ1-1; tentative D call: TRBD1 (6 bases). The V end lost 3 bases, the J end lost 4 bases, and 15 bases lay between the germline ends. This CDR3 contains 15 residues. From germline, CDR1 is LNHDA and CDR2 SQIVND (reference sequence). This CDR3 is CASSIWGGRGTEAFF. CDR3 nucleotide sequence: TGTGCCAGTAGTATTTGGGGGGGCAGGGGCACTGAAGCTTTCTTT.

This chain connects TRBV5-4 to TRBJ2-7; D is possibly TRBD1 (5 bases). V was trimmed by 0 bases and J by 1 base, leaving 5 bases between them. The CDR3 contains 13 residues. From germline, CDR1 is SGHNT and CDR2 YYREEE (reference sequence). DNA of the CDR3: TGTGCCAGCAGCTTGGACAGGTCCTACGAGCAGTACTTC. Translating gives CASSLDRSYEQYF.

The rearrangement joins TRBV7-9 to TRBJ1-2; 9 bases fit TRBD1. Germline V lookup: CDR1 SEHNR, CDR2 FQNEAQ (reference sequence). The V segment lost 4 bases and the J segment 4 bases; nucleotides outside the gene matches: 7. The CDR3 length is 15 residues. CDR3 nucleotides: TGTGCCAGCAGCTCCTGGGACAGGGAGGTCTATGGCTACACCTTC. Encoded protein: CASSSWDREVYGYTF.

This chain joins TRBV5-1 and TRBJ2-2; 9 positions agree with TRBD1. V was pared by 4 bases and J by 3 bases, with 4 bases of the junction left unmatched. The CDR3 covers 15 residues. Germline CDR1 and CDR2: SGHRS and YFSETQ. The CDR3 is CASSPGQGYTGELFF. The CDR3 nucleotides read TGCGCCAGCAGCCCGGGACAGGGTTACACCGGGGAGCTGTTTTTT.

This sequence joins TRBV5-6 and TRBJ2-5, with 8 bases lining up with TRBD1. Trimming at V came to 0 bases and at J to 4 bases, leaving 5 bases not matched to a gene. Germline V CDR1 and CDR2: SGHDT, YYEEEE. The CDR3 is 15 amino acids. The CDR3 here is CASSLARGHVETQYF. The CDR3 DNA follows: TGTGCCAGCAGCTTGGCCAGGGGGCACGTAGAGACCCAGTACTTC.

V usage is TRBV5-1 and J usage is TRBJ1-1; D not certain. Germline assignment: CDR1 SGHRS and CDR2 YFSETQ. Trimming took off 0 bases at V and 12 bases at J, with 9 bases between the two ends. The CDR3 runs 11 residues. The CDR3 bases are TGCGCCAGCAGCTTGGGTGGCGGGACTTTCTTT. Its translation is CASSLGGGTFF.

V is TRBV6-1 and J is TRBJ1-3, with D perhaps TRBD1 (6 bases). The germline gives CDR1 MNHNS, CDR2 SASEGT. The CDR3 sequence is 16 residues long. Trimming removed 0 bases at V and 2 bases at J, with 11 bases between. The CDR3 region is CASSEAEGVPGNTIYF. In nucleotides, the CDR3 is TGTGCCAGCAGTGAAGCCGAGGGGGTACCTGGAAACACCATATATTTT.

This clone has only one observation. V and J are TRBV16 and TRBJ2-3; unclear D gene. The CDR3 covers 14 residues. Germline V gene sequence: CDR1 KGHSY, CDR2 FQNENV. Trimming left V 0 bases short and J 0 bases short, with 4 bases between. CDR3 protein: CASSQSHSTDTQYF. Here the CDR3 DNA reads TGTGCCAGCAGCCAATCCCATAGCACAGATACGCAGTATTTT. Based on the CDR3 plus reference TRBV16 and TRBJ2-3, the full variable domain is GEEVAQTPKHLVRGEGQKAKLYCAPIKGHSYVFWYQQVLKNEFKFLISFQNENVFDETGMPKERFSAKCLPNSPCSLEIQATKLEDSAVYFCASSQSHSTDTQYFGPGTRLTVL.

As DNA, the CDR3 is TGTGCCGGAGGTAACAGGGAAACCTACGAGCAGTACTTC. This encodes CAGGNRETYEQYF. The V and J genes are TRBV28 and TRBJ2-7, with a weak D call TRBD1 (6 bases). Germline V gives CDR1 MDHEN, CDR2 SYDVKM. The CDR3 spans 13 residues. Between the trimmed V and J ends, which lost 11 bases and 2 bases, there was a span of 16 bases.

The chain recombines TRBV13 with TRBJ1-1; D might be TRBD1 (5 bases). The ends were cut back, 3 bases at V and 1 base at J, with 15 bases in the middle. Per the germline V gene, CDR1 is PRHDT and CDR2 is FYEKMQ (reference sequence). This CDR3 is built from 16 residues. The CDR3 nucleotides are TGTGCCAGCAGCTTCGGGGCGGGACTCGCGAACACTGAAGCTTTCTTT. Protein: CASSFGAGLANTEAFF.

This clone was detected only once. The V call is TRBV6-1, the J call TRBJ1-5, with TRBD1 matching 10 bases. After removal of 1 base from V and 6 bases from J, the junction contained 3 bases not matched to a gene. Germline V gives CDR1 MNHNS, CDR2 SASEGT. The CDR3 contains 15 residues. The CDR3 spells CASSEETGGSQPQHF. The CDR3 DNA is TGTGCCAGCAGTGAAGAGACAGGGGGCAGTCAGCCCCAGCATTTT.

CDR3 loop: CASSLEGGALRSYNEQFF. CDR3 DNA: TGCGCCAGCAGCTTGGAGGGGGGGGCCCTCCGGTCCTACAATGAGCAGTTCTTC. The rearrangement joins TRBV5-1 to TRBJ2-1; TRBD2 might be the D (7 bases). The CDR3 is made up of 18 amino acids. Trimming removed 0 bases from V and 1 base from J, with 17 bases in between. CDR1 SGHRS and CDR2 YFSETQ come from the germline V gene.

The CDR3 bases are TGCGCCAGCAGCCCCCGTAGCGGGGTCAGCACAGATACGCAGTATTTT. Its translation: CASSPRSGVSTDTQYF. The chain combines TRBV4-1 with TRBJ2-3; 8 positions match TRBD2. From germline, CDR1 is MGHRA and CDR2 YSYEKL. CDR3 size: 16 residues. J gave up 0 bases and V 4 bases, and 6 bases lay outside the gene matches.